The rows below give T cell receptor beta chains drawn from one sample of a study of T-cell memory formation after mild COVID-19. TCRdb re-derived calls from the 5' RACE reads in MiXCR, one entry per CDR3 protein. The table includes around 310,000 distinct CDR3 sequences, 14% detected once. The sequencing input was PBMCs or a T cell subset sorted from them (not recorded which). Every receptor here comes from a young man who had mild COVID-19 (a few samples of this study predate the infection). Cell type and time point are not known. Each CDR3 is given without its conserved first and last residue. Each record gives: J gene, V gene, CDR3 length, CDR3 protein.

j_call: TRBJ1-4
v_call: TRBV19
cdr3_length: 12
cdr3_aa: AKVVTVQHEKLF

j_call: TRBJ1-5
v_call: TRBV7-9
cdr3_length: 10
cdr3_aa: ASSPTNQPQH

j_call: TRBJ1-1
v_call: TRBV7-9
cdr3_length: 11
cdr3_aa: ASTSSGNTEAF

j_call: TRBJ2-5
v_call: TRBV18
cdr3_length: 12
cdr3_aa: ASSTPGSQETQY

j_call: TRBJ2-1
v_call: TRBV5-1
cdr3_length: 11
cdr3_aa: ASSRGLANEQF

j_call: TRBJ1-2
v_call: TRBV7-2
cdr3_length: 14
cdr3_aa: ASSLKFRTDVYGYT

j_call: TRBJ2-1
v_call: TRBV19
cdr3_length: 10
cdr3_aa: ASRHYGNEQF

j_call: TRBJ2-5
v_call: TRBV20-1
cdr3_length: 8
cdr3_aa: SALSETQY

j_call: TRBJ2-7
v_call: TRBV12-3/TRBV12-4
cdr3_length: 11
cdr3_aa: ASSNTGNYEQY

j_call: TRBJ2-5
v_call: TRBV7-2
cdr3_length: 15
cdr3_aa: ASSAGLAGGSQETQY

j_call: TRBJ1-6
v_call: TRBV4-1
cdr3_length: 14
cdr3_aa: ASSLPIQGYTSPLH

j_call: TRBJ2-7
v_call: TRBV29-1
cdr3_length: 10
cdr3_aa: SVGQGVYEQY

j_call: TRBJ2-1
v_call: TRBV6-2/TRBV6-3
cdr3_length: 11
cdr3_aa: ASSYRGRREQF

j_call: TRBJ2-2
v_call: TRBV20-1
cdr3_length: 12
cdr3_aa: SAPWRSNTGELF

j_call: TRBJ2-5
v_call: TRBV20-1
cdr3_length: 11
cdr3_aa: SAASPVVETQY

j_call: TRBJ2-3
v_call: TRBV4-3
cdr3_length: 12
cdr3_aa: ASSPGGYADTQY

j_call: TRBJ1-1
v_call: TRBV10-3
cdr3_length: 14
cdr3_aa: AIKGQGAGQHTEAF

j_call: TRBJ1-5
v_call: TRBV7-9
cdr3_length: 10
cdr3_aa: ASSLDIGPQH

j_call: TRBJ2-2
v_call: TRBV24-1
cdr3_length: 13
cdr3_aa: ATSDLGQGDGELF

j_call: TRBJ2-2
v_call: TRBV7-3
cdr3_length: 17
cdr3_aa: ASSLIGLAGGRNTGELF

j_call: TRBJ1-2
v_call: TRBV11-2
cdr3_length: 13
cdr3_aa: ASSLGPGSGYGYT

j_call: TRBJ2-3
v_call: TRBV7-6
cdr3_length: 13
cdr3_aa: ASKRSGGSTDTQY